This T cell receptor beta chain was sequenced for a study of blood T cell repertoires in COVID-19. TCRdb's copy holds only in-frame clones and misses some; the assay was immunoSEQ multiplex PCR. The table records 35,000 to 55,000 clones, roughly 90% of them present only once. The CDR3 is made up of 15 amino acids. The germline gives CDR1 SGHRS, CDR2 YFSETQ. Trimming cost V 0 bases and J 1 base, with 10 bases left between them. The genes are TRBV5-1 and TRBJ1-2, with unresolved D. The sample consisted of peripheral blood. The sequence was collected from a man in his sixties with active COVID-19. Here the CDR3 reads CASSLGGLVNYGYTF. DNA for the CDR3: TGCGCCAGCAGCTTGGGCGGTCTAGTTAACTATGGCTACACCTTC. Drawing the rest from reference TRBV5-1 and TRBJ1-2, the complete variable domain is KAGVTQTPRYLIKTRGQQVTLSCSPISGHRSVSWYQQTPGQGLQFLFEYFSETQRNKGNFPGRFSGRQFSNSRSEMNVSTLELGDSALYLCASSLGGLVNYGYTFGSGTRLTVV.